This is a list of T cell receptor beta chains from one sample in a study of identical twins' blood T cells. TCRdb analysed the 5' RACE reads with MiXCR anew, one entry per CDR3 protein. The table records about 370,000 distinct CDR3 sequences, about 28% of them present only once. The sequenced material came from PBMCs. These receptors were taken from a woman between 18 and 50 years old in good health. The CDR3 runs from the conserved cysteine through the conserved F or W. Each record gives: clone size, V gene, J gene, D gene, CDR3 protein, CDR3 DNA. D genes are given only for firm matches. Size is stated for part of the rows, as once, few or many counts, or as a class when the clone is expanded.

NA	TRBV20-1	TRBJ2-1	TRBD2	CSASGQPSGRSYNEQFF	TGCAGTGCTTCGGGACAGCCCAGCGGGAGGTCCTACAATGAGCAGTTCTTC
NA	TRBV11-2	TRBJ1-1	NA	CASSLARNTKAFF	TGTGCCAGCAGCTTAGCCAGGAACACTAAAGCTTTCTTT
NA	TRBV6-2/TRBV6-3	TRBJ1-2	NA	CASTPEGNYGYTF	TGTGCCAGCACCCCAGAGGGGAACTATGGCTACACCTTC
NA	TRBV14	TRBJ1-1	NA	CASSRGGPGTEAFF	TGTGCCAGCAGCCGTGGAGGGCCAGGCACTGAAGCTTTCTTT
NA	TRBV2	TRBJ1-2	TRBD1	CASARDSNYGYTF	TGTGCCAGCGCGAGGGACAGTAACTATGGCTACACCTTC
NA	TRBV20-1	TRBJ1-4	TRBD1	CSAVGQGGEKLFF	TGCAGTGCAGTGGGACAGGGGGGGGAAAAACTGTTTTTT
NA	TRBV20-1	TRBJ2-1	NA	CSTRDDHGTNEQFF	TGCAGTACTAGAGACGATCACGGGACAAATGAGCAGTTCTTC
once	TRBV6-2/TRBV6-3	TRBJ2-1	NA	CASSFGIFIEQFF	TGTGCCAGCAGTTTCGGGATTTTCATTGAGCAGTTCTTC
NA	TRBV2	TRBJ2-7	TRBD2	CASSVTSGGHEQYF	TGTGCCAGCAGTGTGACTAGCGGGGGCCACGAGCAGTACTTC
few	TRBV20-1	TRBJ2-2	TRBD2	CSASTWTSGTTNTGELFF	TGCAGTGCCAGCACCTGGACTAGCGGGACAACGAACACCGGGGAGCTGTTTTTT
NA	TRBV6-1	TRBJ2-2	NA	CASSTGLDGELFF	TGTGCCAGCAGTACAGGGCTGGACGGGGAGCTGTTTTTT
few	TRBV20-1	TRBJ2-1	TRBD2	CSAPTASGHEQFF	TGCAGTGCTCCAACCGCTAGCGGTCATGAGCAGTTCTTC
few	TRBV27	TRBJ1-2	NA	CASSFVVDFGYTF	TGTGCCAGCAGTTTTGTGGTTGATTTTGGCTACACCTTC
NA	TRBV6-4	TRBJ1-1	NA	CGTPAPRANTEAFF	TGTGGGACACCGGCTCCTAGAGCGAACACTGAAGCTTTCTTT
NA	TRBV5-1	TRBJ2-2	NA	CASSLLSGGSTGELFF	TGCGCCAGCAGCTTGTTGTCAGGAGGTAGCACCGGGGAGCTGTTTTTT
NA	TRBV29-1	TRBJ2-2	NA	CSVTDPNTGELFF	TGCAGCGTTACTGACCCCAACACCGGGGAGCTGTTTTTT
NA	TRBV20-1	TRBJ1-1	NA	CSARVREGTEAFF	TGCAGTGCTAGAGTCAGGGAGGGCACTGAAGCTTTCTTT
NA	TRBV29-1	TRBJ2-3	TRBD2	CSVRLAGGSDTQYF	TGCAGCGTTCGACTAGCGGGAGGATCTGATACGCAGTATTTT